The 20 T cell receptor beta chains below all came from one sample that was sequenced in a study of blood T cell repertoires in COVID-19. This table comes from immunoSEQ multiplex PCR, and its TCRdb copy is limited to in-frame clones, with some not included. The sample carries under 400,000 clones, about 88% recorded once. Sample: PBMCs or T cells enriched from blood (not recorded which). These receptor sequences come from a woman in her thirties who had been exposed to COVID-19.

The V gene is TRBV30, the J gene TRBJ1-1, with 10 bases aligning to TRBD1. Looked up from germline, CDR1 is GTSNPN and CDR2 is SVGIG (reference sequence). CDR3 length: 14 residues. The ends lost 4 bases at V and 5 bases at J; junction bases unmatched: 7. The CDR3 region is CAWNRGTGVTEAFF. CDR3 nucleotide sequence: TGTGCCTGGAACAGGGGGACAGGGGTGACTGAAGCTTTCTTT.

This clone was recorded a few times. The chain has TRBV7-8 and TRBJ2-1, with 8 nucleotides matching TRBD1. The CDR3 contains 11 residues. Germline loops: CDR1 SGHVS, CDR2 FQNEAQ. The ends lost 5 bases at V and 15 bases at J; junction bases unmatched: 6. This chain's CDR3 is CASSHPGGLFF. For the CDR3, the DNA is TGTGCCAGCAGCCACCCAGGGGGCCTGTTCTTC.

The chain recombines TRBV30 with TRBJ1-5; TRBD1 matches 7 bases. The V gene's germline CDR1 is GTSNPN and CDR2 SVGIG (reference sequence). The CDR3 loop spans 16 amino acids. V was pared by 1 base and J by 2 bases, with 8 bases of the junction left unmatched. CDR3 DNA sequence: TGTGCCTGGAGTGGCACTGGGCAGGGGGGCAATCAGCCCCAGCATTTT. Its protein product is CAWSGTGQGGNQPQHF.

The J gene is TRBJ2-7, the V gene TRBV27, with 12 bases matching TRBD2. The CDR3 has 18 residues. The J segment lost 2 bases and the V segment lost 8 bases, leaving 16 bases of the junction unmatched. CDR1 is MNHEY and CDR2 is SMNVEV in the germline V gene (reference sequence). The CDR3, as DNA: TGTGCCAGCCGCTCCGTGGGACTAGCGGGCCCACCCCCCTACGAGCAGTACTTC. Translation: CASRSVGLAGPPPYEQYF.

The chain carries TRBV11-2 and TRBJ2-2; tentative D call: TRBD1 (5 bases). Deletions cut 2 bases from V and 0 bases from J, with 13 bases between. The CDR3 consists of 17 residues. The germline V gene has CDR1 SGHAT and CDR2 FQNNGV. The CDR3: CASSLMAGLSNTGELFF. As DNA, the CDR3 is TGTGCCAGCAGCTTAATGGCAGGGCTCTCGAACACCGGGGAGCTGTTTTTT.

The rearrangement links TRBV19 to TRBJ2-1; 13 bases line up with TRBD2. The CDR3 consists of 15 residues. Germline CDR1 and CDR2: LNHDA and SQIVND (reference sequence). J lost 7 bases, V lost 7 bases, and 7 bases had no gene match. The CDR3 bases are TGTGCCAGTATGCGACTAGCGGGAGGTGATAATGAGCAGTTCTTC. It translates to CASMRLAGGDNEQFF.

The chain carries TRBV27 and TRBJ1-2, with 10 positions matching TRBD1. Germline values: CDR1 MNHEY, CDR2 SMNVEV (reference sequence). V lost 5 bases, J lost 2 bases, and 5 bases stayed unmatched. The CDR3 length is 15 residues. The CDR3 sequence is CASSKDRGRNYGYTF. In nucleotides, the CDR3 is TGTGCCAGCAGTAAAGACAGGGGGCGCAACTATGGCTACACCTTC.

In the case of this clone: This sample includes further DNA sequences coding for the same CDR3. V is TRBV15 and J is TRBJ1-1, with 8 bases fitting TRBD1. The CDR3 is 16 amino acids. Germline V gene data show CDR1 as LNHNV and CDR2 as YYDKDF (reference sequence). Trimming removed 0 bases from V and 0 bases from J; junction bases left unmatched: 3. CDR3 protein: CATSRDGQGLNTEAFF. The CDR3 coding sequence is TGTGCCACCAGCAGAGACGGACAGGGTTTGAACACTGAAGCTTTCTTT.

The V gene is TRBV29-1, the J gene TRBJ2-1; the D is unclear. Germline assignment: CDR1 SQVTM and CDR2 ANQGSEA. This CDR3 region has 11 residues. The ends were cut back, 5 bases at V and 2 bases at J, with 4 bases in the middle. The CDR3 loop is CSVIAYNEQFF. For the CDR3, the DNA is TGCAGCGTTATAGCCTACAATGAGCAGTTCTTC.

The CDR3 reads CASSTQWDIQETQYF. The CDR3 bases are TGCGCCAGCAGCACCCAGTGGGACATCCAAGAGACCCAGTACTTC. This chain uses TRBV5-1 with TRBJ2-5; possible D gene TRBD1, 6 bases. V lost 4 bases and J 1 base, leaving 14 bases between the germline ends. CDR1 and CDR2 from the germline V gene are SGHRS and YFSETQ. This CDR3 has 15 amino acids.

This clone came up a few times. The V and J genes are TRBV28 and TRBJ1-2, with D maybe TRBD1 (5 bases). The germline V gene encodes CDR1 MDHEN and CDR2 SYDVKM. The CDR3 length is 15 residues. V was trimmed by 6 bases and J by 4 bases, leaving 18 bases between them. This chain's CDR3 is CASSLGAFNAYGYTF. The CDR3 coding sequence is TGTGCCAGCAGCTTAGGGGCCTTTAATGCCTATGGCTACACCTTC.

The chain couples TRBV28 to TRBJ2-3; 10 bases are a match to TRBD2. J was trimmed by 2 bases and V by 2 bases; bases with no gene match: 10. This CDR3 contains 18 residues. Germline values: CDR1 MDHEN, CDR2 SYDVKM. Written as DNA, the CDR3 is TGTGCCAGCAGTTTAACCCTAGCGGGAGCTGGCCACACAGATACGCAGTATTTT. Protein: CASSLTLAGAGHTDTQYF.

This chain connects TRBV3-1 (or the pseudogene TRBV3-2) to TRBJ2-1; 9 bases align to TRBD2. J gave up 5 bases and V 2 bases, and 4 bases lay outside the gene matches. CDR1 LGHDT and CDR2 YNNKEL come from the germline V gene (reference sequence). The CDR3 contains 15 residues. Here the CDR3 reads CASSQLLAGHNEQFF. The CDR3 nucleotides read TGTGCCAGCAGCCAACTGCTAGCGGGACACAATGAGCAGTTCTTC.

CDR3 in amino acids: CATRWGDYGYTF. For the CDR3, the DNA is TGTGCCACCAGATGGGGCGACTATGGCTACACCTTC. The chain carries TRBV28 and TRBJ1-2, with a possible D match to TRBD1 (5 bases). V was shortened by 10 bases and J by 3 bases, with 12 bases between the two germline ends. The CDR3 length is 12 residues. Germline lookup yields CDR1 MDHEN and CDR2 SYDVKM.

There are a few counts of this clone. This sequence joins TRBV4-2 and TRBJ2-7; the D gene is possibly TRBD2 (7 bases). This CDR3 has 16 amino acids. Trimming shortened V by 0 bases and J by 4 bases, and 16 bases separated the two germline ends. Germline lookup yields CDR1 LGHNA and CDR2 YNFKEQ. This chain's CDR3 is CASSQEGGGVAYEQYF. CDR3 nucleotides: TGTGCCAGCAGCCAAGAAGGAGGGGGGGTGGCATACGAGCAGTACTTC.

The V gene is TRBV28, the J gene TRBJ1-2; 7 bases line up with TRBD1. Losses at the gene ends were 5 bases for V and 7 bases for J; bases not matched to a gene: 16. From germline, CDR1 is MDHEN and CDR2 SYDVKM. This CDR3 comprises 16 residues. In DNA form, the CDR3 reads TGTGCCAGCAGTCTTCTACCCGGACAGGTTTTTATTGGCTACACCTTC. Its protein is CASSLLPGQVFIGYTF.

This rearrangement joins TRBV9 to TRBJ1-5; D is unresolved. Looked up from germline, CDR1 is SGDLS and CDR2 is YYNGEE. The CDR3 is 13 residues long. V lost 0 bases and J lost 7, with 8 bases in between. DNA for the CDR3: TGTGCCAGCAGCGTAGGGCTAGGCCAGCCCCAGCATTTT. Its translation: CASSVGLGQPQHF.

V usage is TRBV5-8 and J usage is TRBJ1-3; TRBD1 might be the D (6 bases). CDR3 length equals 17 residues. V was shortened by 0 bases and J by 0 bases, with 13 bases between the two germline ends. Germline V gives CDR1 SGHTS, CDR2 YDEGEE. CDR3 loop: CASSLAPGESSGNTIYF. CDR3 DNA sequence: TGTGCCAGCAGCTTGGCACCAGGGGAGAGCTCTGGAAACACCATATATTTT.

The chain employs TRBV2 and TRBJ2-1; D remains ambiguous. Per the germline V gene, CDR1 is SNHLY and CDR2 is FYNNEI. The CDR3 runs to 14 residues. V shed 6 bases and J shed 5 bases, with 14 bases lying between them. The CDR3 here is CASSLLGVDNEQFF. Written as DNA, the CDR3 is TGTGCCAGCAGCCTCCTAGGCGTAGACAATGAGCAGTTCTTC.

V gene TRBV5-5 combines with J gene TRBJ2-1, with D tentatively TRBD2 (7 bases). The CDR3 spans 16 residues. V was clipped by 4 bases and J by 7 bases, with 21 bases between them. Per the germline V gene, CDR1 is SGHKS and CDR2 is YYEKEE (reference sequence). CDR3 protein: CASSPLGGPGRNEQFF. DNA for the CDR3: TGTGCCAGCAGCCCCCTGGGGGGCCCCGGGAGGAATGAGCAGTTCTTC. Drawing the rest from reference TRBV5-5 and TRBJ2-1, the complete variable domain is DAGVTQSPTHLIKTRGQQVTLRCSPISGHKSVSWYQQVLGQGPQFIFQYYEKEERGRGNFPDRFSARQFPNYSSELNVNALLLGDSALYLCASSPLGGPGRNEQFFGPGTRLTVL.